This T cell receptor beta chain is drawn from a study of T-cell reconstitution after alpha-beta-depleted transplantation in children. Trimming left V 6 bases short and J 7 bases short, with 13 bases between. The germline V gene encodes CDR1 SQVTM and CDR2 ANQGSEA. The CDR3 sequence is 11 residues long. This clonotype was counted ten times or more. Its antigen is not identified. The study's findings and limits: TCRbeta diversity was high at day 60 in some patients (a result of surviving recipient T cells and thymic progenitors).

Unique molecular identifiers were used to barcode this TCRbeta library. TCRdb re-called the PCR reads through MiXCR, storing one row per CDR3 protein. The data contain more than 200,000 distinct CDR3 sequences, 7% to 9% of them singletons. The material sequenced was PBMCs, mostly from graft donor cells, taken 360 days after TCRalphabeta/CD19-depleted stem cell transplant. This receptor was obtained from a male patient between 2 and 10 years old who had a stem cell transplant for acute myeloid leukemia, so the T cells may come from the graft donor. This rearrangement joins TRBV29-1 to TRBJ2-7, with D perhaps matching TRBD2 (6 bases). The CDR3 nucleotides read TGCAGCGTGGGACTCCCCCTTGAGCAGTACTTC. It codes for CSVGLPLEQYF.